This T cell receptor beta chain was documented in a study of high-grade serous ovarian cancer treatment subgroups. Study-wide points: Higher neoantigen levels went with greater TCR clonal relatedness.

On this clone itself: Its antigen is still unknown.

Sequencing was performed with immunoSEQ multiplex PCR; in TCRdb, only in-frame clones are kept and a portion is missing. The repertoire holds about 5,000 clones, with about three quarters as singletons. This CDR3 is 17 amino acids long. Unmatched junction bases numbered 13, after V lost 2 bases and J lost 6 bases. Germline CDR1 is MDHEN and CDR2 is SYDVKM. Tumor samples were taken before definitive surgery or chemotherapy. This chain links TRBV28 with TRBJ2-7, with TRBD1 identical over 10 bases. The sample was tumor tissue. The receptor's source is a human donor with high-grade serous ovarian cancer. Here the CDR3 reads CASSLSTGTGARGEQYF. CDR3 in DNA: TGTGCCAGCAGTTTAAGTACCGGGACAGGGGCTAGGGGCGAGCAGTACTTC.